What follows are 22 T cell receptor beta chains derived from one specimen sequenced in a study of T cells after yellow fever vaccination. In TCRdb, the 5' RACE reads were re-called with MiXCR into one record per CDR3 protein. The sample consists of 450,000 to 650,000 distinct CDR3 sequences, just over 20% of them appearing once. This specimen consisted of PBMCs, obtained roughly 20 days after the first yellow fever vaccination. These TCRs come from a man aged 18 to 29 who received the YFV17D yellow fever vaccine.

This clonotype was counted between two and nine times. V and J are TRBV5-1 and TRBJ1-1; no definite D call. The CDR3 has 15 residues. Germline V lookup: CDR1 SGHRS, CDR2 YFSETQ. V shed 1 base and J shed 1 base, with 11 bases lying between them. The chain's CDR3 is CASSLQFSGNTEAFF. The CDR3, as DNA: TGCGCCAGCAGCTTGCAATTTTCAGGGAACACTGAAGCTTTCTTT.

This rearrangement joins TRBV7-8 to TRBJ1-1; 9 bases are a match to TRBD1. Germline V lookup: CDR1 SGHVS, CDR2 FQNEAQ. Trimming removed 5 bases from V and 7 bases from J; junction bases left unmatched: 8. There are 14 residues in the CDR3. CDR3 coding DNA: TGTGCCAGCAGCCTCCAACAGGGGGCTATTGAAGCTTTCTTT. It translates to CASSLQQGAIEAFF.

The V gene is TRBV11-2, the J gene TRBJ2-7, with D possibly TRBD1 on 5 matching bases. The CDR3 extends over 13 amino acids. Trimming removed 7 bases at V and 9 bases at J, with 19 bases between. Germline CDR1 is SGHAT and CDR2 is FQNNGV. The CDR3 DNA sequence: TGTGCCAGCAACGCAGGGAACCCCTTTTTGCAGTACTTC. Its translation is CASNAGNPFLQYF.

The chain uses TRBV7-9 and TRBJ2-5; D is possibly TRBD1 or TRBD2 (5 bases each). Germline values: CDR1 SEHNR, CDR2 FQNEAQ (reference sequence). Between the trimmed V and J ends, which lost 5 bases and 5 bases, there was a span of 15 bases. The CDR3 length is 14 residues. CDR3 sequence: CASSNRGAGETQYF. CDR3 coding DNA: TGTGCCAGCAGCAACCGGGGCGCCGGGGAGACCCAGTACTTC.

This clonotype was seen repeatedly, ten times or more. This chain uses TRBV7-3 with TRBJ1-6, with 10 bases aligning to TRBD1. CDR1 is SGHTA and CDR2 is FQGTGA in the germline V gene. J gave up 8 bases and V 4 bases, and 5 bases lay outside the gene matches. The length of the CDR3 is 15 residues. As DNA, the CDR3 is TGTGCCAGCAGCTCTTCGGGACAGGGGCATTCACCCCTCCACTTT. Protein product: CASSSSGQGHSPLHF.

This clonotype was counted between two and nine times. The chain uses TRBV27 and TRBJ1-1, with D possibly TRBD1 on 5 matching bases. V shed 3 bases and J shed 12 bases, with 17 bases lying between them. Germline V gene sequence: CDR1 MNHEY, CDR2 SMNVEV (reference sequence). CDR3 length equals 13 residues. The CDR3 here is CASSFIKGQWPFF. In nucleotides, the CDR3 is TGTGCCAGCAGTTTTATTAAGGGGCAGTGGCCTTTCTTT.

This clonotype was recorded a few times. This CDR3 is CSAPYLGGGKNEQFF. In DNA, the CDR3 is TGCAGTGCCCCCTATCTGGGGGGAGGGAAAAATGAGCAGTTCTTC. V is TRBV20-1 and J is TRBJ2-1; 7 positions match TRBD2. Germline CDR1 and CDR2: DFQATT and SNEGSKA (reference sequence). J lost 7 bases, V lost 6 bases, and 15 bases had no gene match. This CDR3 comprises 15 residues.

The V call is TRBV5-4, the J call TRBJ2-3; 9 bases align to TRBD2. CDR1 SGHNT and CDR2 YYREEE come from the germline V gene (reference sequence). The CDR3 loop spans 15 amino acids. The ends lost 2 bases at V and 6 bases at J; junction bases unmatched: 7. The CDR3 coding sequence is TGTGCCAGCAGCTTCCGCGGGGGGGCCGGGGATACGCAGTATTTT. This sequence encodes CASSFRGGAGDTQYF.

The J gene is TRBJ2-1, the V gene TRBV7-9, with a weak D call TRBD1 (6 bases). The ends were cut back, 4 bases at V and 4 bases at J, with 20 bases in the middle. Germline loops: CDR1 SEHNR, CDR2 FQNEAQ (reference sequence). This CDR3 is built from 17 residues. The DNA of the CDR3 is TGTGCCAGCAGCTCCCCCCGACTTGGACAGTCTTACAATGAGCAGTTCTTC. This encodes CASSSPRLGQSYNEQFF.

The CDR3 region is CASSEETSGGDLYNEQFF. The CDR3 DNA reads TGTGCCAGCAGTGAGGAGACTAGCGGGGGGGACCTCTACAATGAGCAGTTCTTC. This chain links TRBV6-1 with TRBJ2-1, with 14 bases aligning to TRBD2. V trimming: 3 bases; J trimming: 3 bases; junction bases outside the gene matches: 7. Germline CDR1 MNHNS, CDR2 SASEGT. This CDR3 spans 18 amino acids.

This clonotype appeared a few times. The chain combines TRBV20-1 with TRBJ1-2; D might be TRBD1 (5 bases). Germline-derived CDR1 and CDR2 are DFQATT and SNEGSKA (reference sequence). The CDR3 totals 14 residues. Between the trimmed V and J ends, which lost 3 bases and 2 bases, there was a span of 13 bases. CDR3 bases: TGCAGTGCTAGTCGGGCAGGGCCAAACTATGGCTACACCTTC. The encoded protein is CSASRAGPNYGYTF.

This clonotype was seen many times. This chain's CDR3 is CASSRGQGDTIYF. Written as DNA, the CDR3 is TGTGCCAGCAGCCGAGGGCAGGGTGACACCATATATTTT. V gene TRBV7-7 combines with J gene TRBJ1-3, with D tentatively TRBD1 (5 bases). Germline V gene lookup returns CDR1 SSHAT and CDR2 FNYEAQ (reference sequence). V lost 5 bases and J 8 bases, leaving 13 bases between the germline ends. CDR3 size: 13 residues. The whole variable domain, filled in from reference TRBV7-7 and TRBJ1-3, reads GAGVSQSPRYKVTKRGQDVTLRCDPISSHATLYWYQQALGQGPEFLTYFNYEAQPDKSGLPSDRFSAERPEGSISTLTIQRTEQRDSAMYRCASSRGQGDTIYFGEGSWLTVV.

This clonotype came up a few times. The V and J genes are TRBV15 and TRBJ2-2; D gene uncertain. The CDR3 has 14 amino acids. Germline V lookup: CDR1 LNHNV, CDR2 YYDKDF (reference sequence). V was pared by 4 bases and J by 0 bases, with 6 bases between. The CDR3 here is CATSISPNTGELFF. As DNA, the CDR3 is TGTGCCACCAGCATCAGCCCGAACACCGGGGAGCTGTTTTTT.

The J gene is TRBJ2-1, the V gene TRBV6-2 or TRBV6-3, with D hard to call. CDR1 is MNHEY, CDR2 SVGEGT, per germline. The CDR3 is 12 residues long. V gave up 0 bases and J gave up 8 bases, with 5 bases separating them. The CDR3 is CASSYSSDEQFF. The CDR3 DNA is TGTGCCAGCAGTTACTCGTCCGATGAGCAGTTCTTC.

The chain recombines TRBV6-1 with TRBJ2-3; 11 bases agree with TRBD1. There are 14 residues in the CDR3. Per germline, CDR1 MNHNS and CDR2 SASEGT. The V and J ends lost 6 bases and 6 bases, in that order; junction bases with no gene match: 5. The CDR3 protein is CASSQDRGRDTQYF. The CDR3 bases are TGTGCCAGCAGCCAGGACAGGGGGCGCGATACGCAGTATTTT.

This clonotype was found a few times. The chain joins TRBV19 to TRBJ1-3; D unclear. The CDR3 length is 13 residues. The V gene lost 9 bases and the J gene lost 2 bases, with 11 bases spanning the gap. Germline V gives CDR1 LNHDA, CDR2 SQIVND (reference sequence). CDR3 loop: CASTGETGNTIYF. The CDR3 nucleotides read TGTGCCAGCACCGGGGAAACTGGAAACACCATATATTTT.

Here the CDR3 DNA reads TGTGCCAGCTCACCCTCCTTCGACAGTAACACCGGGGAGCTGTTTTTT. This translates into CASSPSFDSNTGELFF. The rearrangement links TRBV18 to TRBJ2-2; D is possibly TRBD1 (5 bases). Germline values: CDR1 KGHSH, CDR2 LQKENI. The CDR3 covers 16 residues. V was pared by 3 bases and J by 2 bases, with 13 bases between.

V and J are TRBV28 and TRBJ2-7, with D perhaps assigned TRBD1 or TRBD2 (6 bases each). Germline assignment: CDR1 MDHEN and CDR2 SYDVKM. The CDR3 sequence is 13 residues long. V shed 6 bases and J shed 6 bases, with 15 bases lying between them. CDR3 sequence: CASSRGGTPEQYV. The CDR3 region has the DNA TGTGCCAGCAGCCGGGGCGGGACACCCGAGCAGTACGTC.

This clonotype was observed a handful of times. This chain's CDR3 is CAISEPEPGEKLFF. In DNA form, the CDR3 reads TGTGCCATCAGTGAGCCGGAGCCCGGGGAAAAACTGTTTTTT. V and J are TRBV10-3 and TRBJ1-4, with D unresolved. Trimming removed 2 bases from V and 8 bases from J, with 12 bases in between. The CDR3 totals 14 residues. Germline values: CDR1 ENHRY, CDR2 SYGVKD.

This sequence joins TRBV7-9 and TRBJ1-1; D is perhaps TRBD1 (6 bases). In germline, CDR1 is SEHNR, CDR2 FQNEAQ (reference sequence). The length of the CDR3 is 14 residues. The germline V and J ends were trimmed by 4 bases and 4 bases, with 13 bases remaining between them. The CDR3 protein is CASSYRTAGTEAFF. CDR3 nucleotide sequence: TGTGCCAGCAGCTACAGGACAGCTGGCACTGAAGCTTTCTTT.

This clonotype was detected a few times. The chain has TRBV7-8 and TRBJ1-2; the D gene is possibly TRBD1 (6 bases). The CDR3 runs to 14 residues. Between the trimmed V and J ends, which lost 3 bases and 3 bases, there was a span of 11 bases. Germline assignment: CDR1 SGHVS and CDR2 FQNEAQ. CDR3 DNA: TGTGCCAGCAGCTTGGCTTACAGGGACTATGGCTACACCTTC. It codes for CASSLAYRDYGYTF.

This clonotype was seen only a few times. The rearrangement joins TRBV12-3 or TRBV12-4 to TRBJ2-1; the D call may be TRBD1 or TRBD2 (5 bases each). The CDR3 is 14 residues long. V shed 3 bases and J shed 9 bases, with 15 bases lying between them. The CDR3 sequence is CASSFEGWYGEQFF. CDR3 in DNA: TGTGCCAGCAGTTTCGAGGGGTGGTACGGTGAGCAGTTCTTC.